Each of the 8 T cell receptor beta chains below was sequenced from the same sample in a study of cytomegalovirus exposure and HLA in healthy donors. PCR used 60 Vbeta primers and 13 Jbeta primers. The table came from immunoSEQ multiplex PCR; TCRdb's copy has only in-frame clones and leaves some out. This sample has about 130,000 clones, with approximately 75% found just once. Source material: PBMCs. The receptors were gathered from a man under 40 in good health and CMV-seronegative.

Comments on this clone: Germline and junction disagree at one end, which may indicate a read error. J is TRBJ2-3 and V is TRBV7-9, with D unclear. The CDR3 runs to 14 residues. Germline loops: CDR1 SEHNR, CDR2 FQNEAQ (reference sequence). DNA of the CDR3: TGTTCCAGCAGTTCATCCCTTGCGACAGATACGCAGTATTTT. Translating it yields CSSSSSLATDTQYF. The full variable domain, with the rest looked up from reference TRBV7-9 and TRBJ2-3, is DTGVSQNPRHKITKRGQNVTFRCDPISEHNRLYWYRQTLGQGPEFLTYFQNEAQLEKSRLLSDRFSAERPKGSFSTLEIQRTEQGDSAMYLCSSSSSLATDTQYFGPGTRLTVL.

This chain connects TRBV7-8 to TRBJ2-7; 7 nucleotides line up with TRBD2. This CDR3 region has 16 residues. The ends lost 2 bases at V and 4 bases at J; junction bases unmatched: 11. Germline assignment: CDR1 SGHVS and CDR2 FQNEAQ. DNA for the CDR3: TGTGCCAGCAGCTTATTCGGACTAGGGCAAGATTACGAGCAGTACTTC. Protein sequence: CASSLFGLGQDYEQYF.

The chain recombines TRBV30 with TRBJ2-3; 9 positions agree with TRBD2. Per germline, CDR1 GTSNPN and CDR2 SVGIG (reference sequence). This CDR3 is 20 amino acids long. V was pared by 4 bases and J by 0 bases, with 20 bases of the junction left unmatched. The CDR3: CAWIPRLAGRKRTSTDTQYF. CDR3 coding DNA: TGTGCCTGGATCCCACGGCTAGCGGGGAGAAAACGCACTAGCACAGATACGCAGTATTTT.

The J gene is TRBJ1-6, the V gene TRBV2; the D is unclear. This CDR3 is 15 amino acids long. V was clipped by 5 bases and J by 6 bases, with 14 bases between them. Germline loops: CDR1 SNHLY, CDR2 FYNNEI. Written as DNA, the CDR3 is TGTGCCAGCAGTCAGCGCCAGCCACTTAATTCACCCCTCCACTTT. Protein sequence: CASSQRQPLNSPLHF.

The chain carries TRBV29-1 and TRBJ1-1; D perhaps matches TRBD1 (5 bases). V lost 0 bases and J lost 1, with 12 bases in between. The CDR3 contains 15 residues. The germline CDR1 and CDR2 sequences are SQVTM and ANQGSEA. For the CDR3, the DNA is TGCAGCGTTGAAGATGACAGACGGTGGAACACTGAAGCTTTCTTT. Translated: CSVEDDRRWNTEAFF.

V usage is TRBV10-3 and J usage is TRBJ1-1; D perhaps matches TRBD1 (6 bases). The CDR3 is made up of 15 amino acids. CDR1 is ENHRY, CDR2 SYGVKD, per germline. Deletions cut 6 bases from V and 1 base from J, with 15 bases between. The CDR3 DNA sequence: TGTGCCATCAGAAATCACAGGGCCGGGAACACTGAAGCTTTCTTT. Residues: CAIRNHRAGNTEAFF.

The CDR3 region has the DNA TGTGCCAGCAGCCCGCGGACAGGGCTGGGTGGCTACACCTTC. Amino acids: CASSPRTGLGGYTF. The chain carries TRBV7-9 and TRBJ1-2; TRBD1 matches at 8 bases. Germline V gene sequence: CDR1 SEHNR, CDR2 FQNEAQ (reference sequence). There are 14 residues in the CDR3. Trimming took 5 bases from V and 7 from J; bases not matched to a gene: 9.

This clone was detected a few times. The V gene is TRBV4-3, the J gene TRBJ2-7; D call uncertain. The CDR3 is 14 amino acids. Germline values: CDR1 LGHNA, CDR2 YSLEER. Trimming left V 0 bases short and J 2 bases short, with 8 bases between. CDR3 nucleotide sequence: TGCGCCAGCAGCCAAGATTTGAGTACCTACGAGCAGTACTTC. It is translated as CASSQDLSTYEQYF.